This passage covers 19 T cell receptor beta chains from one sample sequenced in a study of identifying expanded T cells in peripheral blood. Produced via immunoSEQ multiplex PCR; TCRdb's table is partial and in-frame only. The profile shows roughly 81,000 clones, roughly 89% of them singletons. Input material: blood. The source of these receptors is a person between 18 and 75 years old in good health.

This chain uses TRBV7-8 with TRBJ1-3; D gene ambiguous. The CDR3 runs to 14 residues. V was clipped by 1 base and J by 4 bases, with 8 bases between them. Germline CDR1 is SGHVS and CDR2 is FQNEAQ. Here the CDR3 DNA reads TGTGCCAGCAGCTTAGGTCCCGGAGGAAACACCATATATTTT. The encoded protein is CASSLGPGGNTIYF. Variable domain in full (rest from reference TRBV7-8 and TRBJ1-3): GAGVSQSPRYKVAKRGQDVALRCDPISGHVSLFWYQQALGQGPEFLTYFQNEAQLDKSGLPSDRFFAERPEGSVSTLKIQRTQQEDSAVYLCASSLGPGGNTIYFGEGSWLTVV.

The DNA of the CDR3 is TGTGCCAGCAGCCCCCTCATCCGGGACTCCTCTACAATGCCTACCTACGAGCAGTACTTC. Protein product: CASSPLIRDSSTMPTYEQYF. The rearrangement uses TRBV28 and TRBJ2-7; the D gene is possibly TRBD2 (6 bases). The CDR3 runs to 20 residues. Germline-derived CDR1 and CDR2 are MDHEN and SYDVKM. V was trimmed by 6 bases and J by 2 bases, leaving 32 bases between them.

The sample holds one count of this clone. The gene calls are TRBV16 and TRBJ1-2; the D gene is possibly TRBD1 (6 bases). Germline CDR1 KGHSY, CDR2 FQNENV. The CDR3 contains 14 residues. The ends were cut back, 3 bases at V and 7 bases at J, with 15 bases in the middle. The CDR3 spells CASSQSAGGGGYTF. DNA of the CDR3: TGTGCCAGCAGCCAGTCGGCGGGGGGCGGTGGCTACACCTTC.

The chain combines TRBV11-3 with TRBJ2-1, with D tentatively TRBD1 or TRBD2 (5 bases each). Germline lookup yields CDR1 SGHNT and CDR2 YENEEA. The length of the CDR3 is 14 residues. V lost 5 bases and J 0 bases, leaving 8 bases between the germline ends. The CDR3 DNA follows: TGTGCCAGCAGCCTGAGGGGCTCCTACAATGAGCAGTTCTTC. Its translation is CASSLRGSYNEQFF.

This clone was counted a single time. The rearrangement uses TRBV9 and TRBJ1-1, with D unclear. V shed 1 base and J shed 4 bases, with 8 bases lying between them. The length of the CDR3 is 13 residues. Germline V gene lookup returns CDR1 SGDLS and CDR2 YYNGEE. The CDR3 loop is CASSVHLATEAFF. The CDR3 DNA reads as TGTGCCAGCAGCGTACATTTGGCCACTGAAGCTTTCTTT. The full variable domain, its missing parts supplied by reference TRBV9 and TRBJ1-1, is DSGVTQTPKHLITATGQRVTLRCSPRSGDLSVYWYQQSLDQGLQFLIQYYNGEERAKGNILERFSAQQFPDLHSELNLSSLELGDSALYFCASSVHLATEAFFGQGTRLTVV.

J is TRBJ2-3 and V is TRBV7-8; D unclear. The germline CDR1 and CDR2 sequences are SGHVS and FQNEAQ. The V gene lost 1 base and the J gene lost 0 bases, with 8 bases spanning the gap. CDR3 length: 15 residues. The CDR3 region is CASSLEYGSTDTQYF. CDR3 in DNA: TGTGCCAGCAGCTTAGAGTACGGAAGCACAGATACGCAGTATTTT.

The chain links TRBV6-4 to TRBJ2-1; possibly TRBD2 for D (5 bases). The CDR3 spans 14 residues. The germline V gene encodes CDR1 MRHNA and CDR2 SNTAGT. Trimming left V 3 bases short and J 6 bases short, with 12 bases between. The CDR3 loop reads CASSEMDSSNEQFF. CDR3 nucleotide sequence: TGTGCCAGCAGTGAAATGGACTCTTCCAATGAGCAGTTCTTC.

The chain combines TRBV6-1 with TRBJ1-5; maybe TRBD1 (5 bases). Trimming pared 2 bases from V and 2 bases from J, leaving 13 bases between. This CDR3 region has 16 residues. Per germline, CDR1 MNHNS and CDR2 SASEGT. CDR3 bases: TGTGCCAGCAGTGAATTCGGGACGGAGGGCAATCAGCCCCAGCATTTT. Translation: CASSEFGTEGNQPQHF.

V gene TRBV7-3 combines with J gene TRBJ2-1; 8 bases fit TRBD2. Germline-derived CDR1 and CDR2 are SGHTA and FQGTGA. The CDR3 consists of 15 residues. J gave up 8 bases and V 5 bases, and 11 bases lay outside the gene matches. The CDR3 sequence is CASSPASGGPYEQFF. The CDR3, as DNA: TGTGCCAGCAGCCCTGCGTCGGGAGGGCCTTATGAGCAGTTCTTC.

A few counts support this clone. This chain uses TRBV6-4 with TRBJ2-1; 9 bases align to TRBD2. This CDR3 is built from 15 residues. Germline CDR1 MRHNA, CDR2 SNTAGT. The V gene end was trimmed by 3 bases and the J gene end by 5 bases; junction bases not matched to a gene: 5. CDR3 protein: CASSEGSGSNNEQFF. The CDR3 DNA reads as TGTGCCAGCAGTGAGGGTAGCGGGAGCAACAATGAGCAGTTCTTC.

CDR3 sequence reads: CASRVDRAGANVLTF. CDR3 sequence (DNA): TGTGCCAGTAGGGTAGACAGGGCTGGGGCCAACGTCCTGACTTTC. The chain joins TRBV19 to TRBJ2-6, with 7 bases aligning to TRBD1. The CDR3 is 15 residues long. Germline V lookup: CDR1 LNHDA, CDR2 SQIVND (reference sequence). With 6 bases clipped from V and 2 bases from J, the junction kept 4 bases outside the gene matches.

The V call is TRBV19, the J call TRBJ2-1, with 10 positions matching TRBD2. The CDR3 consists of 16 residues. Germline CDR1 LNHDA, CDR2 SQIVND (reference sequence). Trimming took 9 bases from V and 5 from J; bases not matched to a gene: 13. The CDR3 DNA sequence: TGTGCCAGCAGGGATACTCCGGGACTAGCGAACAATGAGCAGTTCTTC. It is translated as CASRDTPGLANNEQFF.

This clone was observed a handful of times. The J gene is TRBJ1-2, the V gene TRBV19; TRBD1 might be the D (6 bases). V was shortened by 1 base and J by 3 bases, with 12 bases between the two germline ends. Germline assignment: CDR1 LNHDA and CDR2 SQIVND (reference sequence). The CDR3 contains 15 residues. This chain's CDR3 is CASSIAATGDYGYTF. In DNA form, the CDR3 reads TGTGCCAGTAGTATAGCCGCGACAGGAGACTATGGCTACACCTTC.

The CDR3 sequence is CASGGIGEAFF. The DNA for the CDR3 is TGTGCCAGCGGCGGTATAGGGGAAGCTTTCTTT. The V gene is TRBV14, the J gene TRBJ1-1; no reliable D call. Germline V gene lookup returns CDR1 SGHDN and CDR2 FVKESK. Trimming cost V 8 bases and J 8 bases, with 12 bases left between them. This CDR3 region has 11 residues.

This chain connects TRBV9 to TRBJ1-3; the D is unclear. The CDR3 is 13 amino acids. Trimming removed 4 bases at V and 4 bases at J, with 9 bases between. CDR1 and CDR2 (germline): SGDLS, YYNGEE. The CDR3: CASSLGPGNTIYF. For the CDR3, the DNA is TGTGCCAGCAGCCTCGGTCCCGGAAACACCATATATTTT.

The chain uses TRBV21-1 and TRBJ2-5. TRBV21-1 is a pseudogene locus. CDR3 length: 12 amino acids. CDR3 DNA: TGTGCCAGCAGCGAGAAAGGTGAGACCCAGTACTTC. Encoded protein: CASSEKGETQYF.

The rearrangement links TRBV11-2 to TRBJ2-7; D remains ambiguous. Per germline, CDR1 SGHAT and CDR2 FQNNGV. Deletions cut 1 base from V and 7 bases from J, with 11 bases between. This CDR3 is built from 13 residues. The CDR3 spells CASSLVAAEEQYF. In DNA, the CDR3 is TGTGCCAGCAGCTTAGTTGCGGCGGAAGAGCAGTACTTC.

The V and J genes are TRBV9 and TRBJ1-4; possibly TRBD1 for D (5 bases). Germline V lookup: CDR1 SGDLS, CDR2 YYNGEE. Trimming took 4 bases from V and 5 from J, leaving 27 bases between them. This CDR3 is 19 amino acids long. CDR3 sequence reads: CASSRLPTLTGRGNEKLFF. CDR3 DNA: TGTGCCAGCAGCAGACTCCCCACCCTAACAGGCCGAGGGAATGAAAAACTGTTTTTT.

The chain carries TRBV11-2 and TRBJ2-2; 12 bases line up with TRBD2. This CDR3 has 20 amino acids. In germline, CDR1 is SGHAT, CDR2 FQNNGV. V lost 0 bases to trimming and J lost 4 bases; unmatched junction nucleotides: 12. As DNA, the CDR3 is TGTGCCAGCAGCTTAGATCAGAGGCTAGCGGGAGGGCCCGGCACCGGGGAGCTGTTTTTT. It is translated as CASSLDQRLAGGPGTGELFF.